The clone carrying this T cell receptor (beta chain) was seen ten or more times. Its target is unknown. The germline V and J ends were trimmed by 5 bases and 5 bases, with 10 bases remaining between them. The V gene's germline CDR1 is MNHEY and CDR2 SMNVEV (reference sequence). The CDR3 covers 12 residues. Researchers prepared the TCRbeta library using unique molecular identifiers, the study reports. TCRdb processed the PCR reads anew with MiXCR; each CDR3 protein has one entry. The data hold 150,000 to 250,000 distinct CDR3 sequences, with around 5.9% observed a single time. This specimen comes from a study of T-cell reconstitution after alpha-beta-depleted transplantation in children. Study observations and caveats: Approximately two months post-transplant, alpha-beta T cells reportedly originated from several hundred expanded graft clones.

The receptor was isolated from a girl in the first two years of life with combined immunodeficiency, due to receive a stem cell transplant. This sequence joins TRBV27 and TRBJ2-7; D is possibly TRBD2 (5 bases). The sequencing used PBMCs, collected before TCRalphabeta/CD19-depleted stem cell transplant. The CDR3 loop is CASSGTGDEQYF. DNA for the CDR3: TGTGCCAGCAGTGGTACCGGGGACGAGCAGTACTTC.